This TCR beta chain was documented in a study of identical twins. Findings of the study overall: There was more out-of-frame TCR alpha sharing in monozygotic twins than models estimated.

This clonotype was observed many times. Its antigen is still unknown. From the 5' RACE reads, TCRdb called clonotypes with MiXCR, one entry per CDR3 protein. The repertoire consists of 120,000 to 150,000 distinct CDR3 sequences, with around 3.5% occurring once and the leading ten covering 8.1%. CDR3 length equals 18 residues. V shed 6 bases and J 5 bases; nucleotides not matched to a gene: 17. The chain joins TRBV12-3 or TRBV12-4 to TRBJ2-1; 9 bases are shared with TRBD1. The source of this sequence is a young man in good health. The material sequenced was memory T cells sorted from blood. The chain's CDR3 is CASRSGTGLHHRNNEQFF. CDR3 nucleotide sequence: TGTGCCAGCAGGTCCGGGACAGGGCTCCACCATCGTAACAATGAGCAGTTCTTC.